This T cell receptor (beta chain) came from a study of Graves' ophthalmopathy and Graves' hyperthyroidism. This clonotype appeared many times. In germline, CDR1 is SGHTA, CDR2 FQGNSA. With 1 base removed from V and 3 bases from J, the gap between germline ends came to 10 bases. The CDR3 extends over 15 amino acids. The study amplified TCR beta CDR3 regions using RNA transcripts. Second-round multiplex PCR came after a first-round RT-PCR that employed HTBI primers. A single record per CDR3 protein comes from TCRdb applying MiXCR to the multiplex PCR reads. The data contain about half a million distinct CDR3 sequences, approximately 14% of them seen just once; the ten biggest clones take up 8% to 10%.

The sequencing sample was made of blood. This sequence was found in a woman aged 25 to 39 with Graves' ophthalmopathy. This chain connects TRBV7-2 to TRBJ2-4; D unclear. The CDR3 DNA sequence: TGTGCCAGCAGCTTAGGGCGCAGGCTCAAAAACATTCAGTACTTC. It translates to CASSLGRRLKNIQYF.